These T cell receptor beta chains were read from a single sample in a study of shared clonotypes between healthy human individuals. Only in-frame clones appear in the TCRdb table, and some are missing; sequencing was by immunoSEQ multiplex PCR. The sample gives approximately 460,000 clones, roughly three quarters of which show up once; more than 10% is in the top ten. Material: PBMCs. These receptors all come from a woman between 35 and 50 years old in good health. Some clones in this sample may be carry-over from other donors' samples. CDR3s include the opening cysteine and the closing phenylalanine or tryptophan. The D gene is left open where the match is weak. Where a row states a size, it is once, few, many or the class of an expanded clone; other rows omit it.

V gene: TRBV13
clone size: -
J gene: TRBJ2-7
D gene: -
CDR3 protein: CASSLGAGISYEQYF
CDR3 DNA: TGTGCCAGCAGCTTAGGGGCGGGTATCTCCTACGAGCAGTACTTC

V gene: TRBV9
clone size: -
J gene: TRBJ2-7
D gene: TRBD1
CDR3 protein: CASSEGDRVEQYF
CDR3 DNA: TGTGCCAGCAGCGAGGGGGACAGGGTTGAGCAGTACTTC

V gene: TRBV27
clone size: few
J gene: TRBJ2-7
D gene: -
CDR3 protein: CASSFQGLSFEQYF
CDR3 DNA: TGTGCCAGCAGTTTCCAGGGTCTCAGTTTCGAGCAGTACTTC

V gene: TRBV30
clone size: once
J gene: TRBJ2-7
D gene: -
CDR3 protein: CAWSNSYEQYF
CDR3 DNA: TGTGCCTGGAGTAATTCCTACGAGCAGTACTTC

V gene: TRBV4-2
clone size: few
J gene: TRBJ2-2
D gene: TRBD2
CDR3 protein: CASSQALAGGPGELFF
CDR3 DNA: TGTGCCAGCAGCCAGGCCCTAGCGGGAGGGCCCGGGGAGCTGTTTTTT

V gene: TRBV7-6
clone size: -
J gene: TRBJ2-3
D gene: TRBD2
CDR3 protein: CASSLGGTNPTDTQYF
CDR3 DNA: TGTGCCAGCAGCTTAGGGGGGACTAACCCCACAGATACGCAGTATTTT

V gene: TRBV30
clone size: few
J gene: TRBJ1-2
D gene: -
CDR3 protein: CAAQQGYTF
CDR3 DNA: TGTGCCGCCCAACAGGGCTACACCTTC

V gene: TRBV7-2
clone size: -
J gene: TRBJ2-5
D gene: -
CDR3 protein: CASSLSRVREETQYF
CDR3 DNA: TGTGCCAGCAGCTTGAGCCGGGTTCGGGAAGAGACCCAGTACTTC

V gene: TRBV7-2
clone size: -
J gene: TRBJ2-7
D gene: -
CDR3 protein: CASSLAGAPSYEQYF
CDR3 DNA: TGTGCCAGCAGCTTAGCGGGGGCGCCATCCTACGAGCAGTACTTC

V gene: TRBV19
clone size: many
J gene: TRBJ2-3
D gene: -
CDR3 protein: CASSSRLDTQYF
CDR3 DNA: TGTGCCAGTAGTTCTCGACTGGATACGCAGTATTTT

V gene: TRBV27
clone size: -
J gene: TRBJ1-5
D gene: -
CDR3 protein: CASSLHSVDSNQPQHF
CDR3 DNA: TGTGCCAGCAGTTTACACTCAGTCGATAGCAATCAGCCCCAGCATTTT

V gene: TRBV7-9
clone size: -
J gene: TRBJ1-1
D gene: -
CDR3 protein: CASSPDTLRAFF
CDR3 DNA: TGTGCCAGCAGCCCGGACACACTACGCGCTTTCTTT

V gene: TRBV28
clone size: many
J gene: TRBJ1-2
D gene: TRBD1
CDR3 protein: CASRLSLQGFGYGYTF
CDR3 DNA: TGTGCCAGCAGACTGAGTTTACAGGGGTTCGGCTATGGCTACACCTTC

V gene: TRBV5-1
clone size: -
J gene: TRBJ2-2
D gene: TRBD2
CDR3 protein: CASSWGLARTGELFF
CDR3 DNA: TGCGCCAGCAGCTGGGGACTAGCCCGCACCGGGGAGCTGTTTTTT

V gene: TRBV5-6
clone size: -
J gene: TRBJ1-4
D gene: -
CDR3 protein: CASSLAGEGNEKLFF
CDR3 DNA: TGTGCCAGCAGCTTGGCCGGGGAGGGTAATGAAAAACTGTTTTTT

V gene: TRBV6-6
clone size: -
J gene: TRBJ2-3
D gene: TRBD2
CDR3 protein: CASSWGGGGRGDTQYF
CDR3 DNA: TGTGCCAGCAGTTGGGGGGGTGGCGGGAGGGGAGATACGCAGTATTTT

V gene: TRBV2
clone size: few
J gene: TRBJ2-7
D gene: -
CDR3 protein: CASTDQDGVEQYF
CDR3 DNA: TGTGCCAGCACCGACCAGGACGGGGTCGAGCAGTACTTC

V gene: TRBV28
clone size: once
J gene: TRBJ2-2
D gene: -
CDR3 protein: CATLGGAENTGELFF
CDR3 DNA: TGTGCCACCCTCGGAGGTGCGGAGAACACCGGGGAGCTGTTTTTT

V gene: TRBV7-3
clone size: -
J gene: TRBJ2-2
D gene: TRBD1
CDR3 protein: CASSSPTGSVTGELFF
CDR3 DNA: TGTGCCAGCAGCTCACCGACAGGGTCGGTCACCGGGGAGCTGTTTTTT

V gene: TRBV4-2
clone size: -
J gene: TRBJ2-5
D gene: TRBD2
CDR3 protein: CASSQVSGNYQETQYF
CDR3 DNA: TGTGCCAGCAGCCAAGTTAGCGGGAACTACCAAGAGACCCAGTACTTC

V gene: TRBV10-3
clone size: many
J gene: TRBJ1-5
D gene: -
CDR3 protein: CAISAGTGAEAQHF
CDR3 DNA: TGTGCCATCAGTGCCGGGACGGGCGCGGAGGCCCAGCATTTT

V gene: TRBV7-9
clone size: -
J gene: TRBJ1-2
D gene: -
CDR3 protein: CASSLDPLSQGKSYGYTF
CDR3 DNA: TGTGCCAGCAGCTTAGACCCCCTATCGCAGGGGAAGAGCTATGGCTACACCTTC

V gene: TRBV6-1
clone size: -
J gene: TRBJ2-7
D gene: -
CDR3 protein: CASSSRDTLSYEQYF
CDR3 DNA: TGTGCCAGCAGCTCCCGGGACACCCTCTCCTACGAGCAGTACTTC

V gene: TRBV5-1
clone size: few
J gene: TRBJ1-6
D gene: -
CDR3 protein: CASCMDYNSPLHF
CDR3 DNA: TGCGCCAGCTGTATGGACTATAATTCACCCCTCCACTTT

V gene: TRBV28
clone size: -
J gene: TRBJ1-2
D gene: -
CDR3 protein: CASGGTAQNYGYTF
CDR3 DNA: TGTGCCAGCGGGGGGACTGCTCAGAACTATGGCTACACCTTC

V gene: TRBV2
clone size: -
J gene: TRBJ2-7
D gene: TRBD2
CDR3 protein: CASSPIGTRNHEQYF
CDR3 DNA: TGTGCCAGCAGCCCTATAGGGACTAGAAACCACGAGCAGTACTTC

V gene: TRBV29-1
clone size: -
J gene: TRBJ2-3
D gene: -
CDR3 protein: CSAAGYLVTDTQYF
CDR3 DNA: TGCAGCGCCGCAGGCTACCTGGTCACAGATACGCAGTATTTT

V gene: TRBV5-1
clone size: -
J gene: TRBJ1-3
D gene: -
CDR3 protein: CASSLVGLDSGNTIYF
CDR3 DNA: TGCGCCAGCAGCTTGGTGGGCCTTGACTCTGGAAACACCATATATTTT

V gene: TRBV18
clone size: -
J gene: TRBJ1-1
D gene: -
CDR3 protein: CASSPGGEAFF
CDR3 DNA: TGTGCCAGCTCACCGGGGGGTGAAGCTTTCTTT

V gene: TRBV7-2
clone size: once
J gene: TRBJ1-4
D gene: -
CDR3 protein: CASSLAGATNEKLFF
CDR3 DNA: TGTGCCAGCAGCTTAGCAGGGGCAACTAATGAAAAACTGTTTTTT

V gene: TRBV29-1
clone size: -
J gene: TRBJ2-4
D gene: -
CDR3 protein: CSVKEGDIGYF
CDR3 DNA: TGCAGCGTCAAGGAGGGAGACATTGGGTACTTC

V gene: TRBV28
clone size: -
J gene: TRBJ2-7
D gene: -
CDR3 protein: CASLGQISYEQYF
CDR3 DNA: TGTGCCAGCTTGGGTCAAATCTCCTACGAGCAGTACTTC

V gene: TRBV5-1
clone size: -
J gene: TRBJ2-3
D gene: TRBD2
CDR3 protein: CASSLGLAGDTDTQYF
CDR3 DNA: TGCGCCAGCAGCCTGGGACTAGCGGGAGACACAGATACGCAGTATTTT

V gene: TRBV7-2
clone size: -
J gene: TRBJ1-4
D gene: -
CDR3 protein: CASSSKPGRRGEKLFF
CDR3 DNA: TGTGCCAGCAGCTCCAAACCGGGACGGCGAGGGGAAAAACTGTTTTTT

V gene: TRBV6-1
clone size: -
J gene: TRBJ1-3
D gene: -
CDR3 protein: CASSAQRGGGTGNTIYF
CDR3 DNA: TGTGCCAGCAGTGCCCAACGAGGGGGAGGGACTGGAAACACCATATATTTT

V gene: TRBV28
clone size: -
J gene: TRBJ2-7
D gene: -
CDR3 protein: CASSFGFPYEQYF
CDR3 DNA: TGTGCCAGCAGTTTTGGGTTCCCTTACGAGCAGTACTTC

V gene: TRBV2
clone size: many
J gene: TRBJ1-2
D gene: -
CDR3 protein: CASSPRAGFGYTF
CDR3 DNA: TGTGCCAGCAGCCCCCGGGCAGGATTTGGCTACACCTTC

V gene: TRBV10-3
clone size: -
J gene: TRBJ2-7
D gene: -
CDR3 protein: CAISEAGLVESGEQYF
CDR3 DNA: TGTGCCATCAGTGAGGCGGGGCTAGTAGAATCGGGCGAGCAGTACTTC

V gene: TRBV28
clone size: -
J gene: TRBJ2-1
D gene: TRBD2
CDR3 protein: CASSLPSGRKNEQFF
CDR3 DNA: TGTGCCAGCAGTTTACCTAGCGGGAGAAAAAATGAGCAGTTCTTC

V gene: TRBV15
clone size: -
J gene: TRBJ1-2
D gene: -
CDR3 protein: CATSRSGRGPNYGYTF
CDR3 DNA: TGTGCCACCAGCAGAAGTGGTAGGGGTCCCAACTATGGCTACACCTTC

V gene: TRBV30
clone size: many
J gene: TRBJ2-5
D gene: TRBD2
CDR3 protein: CAWSVGLEGETQYF
CDR3 DNA: TGTGCCTGGAGTGTAGGACTAGAGGGGGAGACCCAGTACTTC